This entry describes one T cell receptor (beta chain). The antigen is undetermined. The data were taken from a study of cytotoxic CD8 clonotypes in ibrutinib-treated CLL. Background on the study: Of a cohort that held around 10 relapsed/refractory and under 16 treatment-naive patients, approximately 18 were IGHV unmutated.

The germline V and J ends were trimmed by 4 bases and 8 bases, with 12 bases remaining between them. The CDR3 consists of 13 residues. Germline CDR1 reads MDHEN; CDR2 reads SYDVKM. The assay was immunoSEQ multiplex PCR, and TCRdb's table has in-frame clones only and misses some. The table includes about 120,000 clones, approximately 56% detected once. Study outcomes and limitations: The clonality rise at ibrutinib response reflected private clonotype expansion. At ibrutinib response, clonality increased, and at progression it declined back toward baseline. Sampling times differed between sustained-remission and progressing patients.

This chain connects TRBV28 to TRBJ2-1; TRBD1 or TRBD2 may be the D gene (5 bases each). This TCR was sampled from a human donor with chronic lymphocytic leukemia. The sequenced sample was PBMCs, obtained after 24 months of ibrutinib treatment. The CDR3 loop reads CASSSLRGDEQFF. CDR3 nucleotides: TGTGCCAGCAGTTCCCTGAGGGGCGATGAGCAGTTCTTC.